Below, 16 T cell receptor beta chains from the same sample are listed, as sequenced in a study of T cells in tuberculosis. The assay was immunoSEQ multiplex PCR, and TCRdb's table has in-frame clones only and misses some. The table has 25,000 to 30,000 clones, about 90% seen once; the top ten hold approximately 6.8%. Documented time point: new active TB diagnosis, blood taken before or within 7 days of starting treatment. Source: PBMCs, taken at tuberculosis diagnosis. These receptors originate from an adult with tuberculosis.

The V call is TRBV5-6, the J call TRBJ2-1, with TRBD2 matching 8 bases. The V and J ends lost 0 bases and 7 bases, in that order; junction bases with no gene match: 6. CDR3 length equals 15 residues. Germline V gives CDR1 SGHDT, CDR2 YYEEEE. CDR3 protein: CASSLASGSRNEQFF. CDR3 in DNA: TGTGCCAGCAGCTTGGCCAGCGGGAGTAGAAATGAGCAGTTCTTC.

J is TRBJ1-2 and V is TRBV10-2, with D possibly TRBD1 on 5 matching bases. V lost 4 bases, J lost 8 bases, and 17 bases lay in between. The CDR3 consists of 14 residues. CDR1 is WSHSY, CDR2 SAAADI, per germline. Here the CDR3 reads CASSGGVNPGGYTF. CDR3 DNA: TGCGCCAGCAGTGGTGGAGTCAACCCAGGGGGCTACACCTTC.

The chain joins TRBV11-2 to TRBJ2-1, with a tentative D call TRBD2 (7 bases). This CDR3 is 16 amino acids long. The V and J ends lost 1 base and 2 bases respectively, with 12 bases between them. In germline, CDR1 is SGHAT, CDR2 FQNNGV. CDR3 in amino acids: CASSLGRGAPYNEQFF. CDR3 DNA sequence: TGTGCCAGCAGCTTAGGACGGGGGGCCCCCTACAATGAGCAGTTCTTC. Full variable domain (missing parts from reference TRBV11-2 and TRBJ2-1): EAGVAQSPRYKIIEKRQSVAFWCNPISGHATLYWYQQILGQGPKLLIQFQNNGVVDDSQLPKDRFSAERLKGVDSTLKIQPAKLEDSAVYLCASSLGRGAPYNEQFFGPGTRLTVL.

The V call is TRBV5-5, the J call TRBJ1-1; 8 bases align to TRBD1. The CDR3 has 15 amino acids. Germline values: CDR1 SGHKS, CDR2 YYEKEE (reference sequence). V gave up 1 base and J gave up 1 base; unmatched junction bases: 3. The CDR3 region is CASSLNTGGNTEAFF. CDR3 DNA sequence: TGTGCCAGCAGCTTGAATACAGGGGGGAACACTGAAGCTTTCTTT.

The V and J genes are TRBV7-3 and TRBJ1-1, with D unresolved. Germline assignment: CDR1 SGHTA and CDR2 FQGTGA. Trimming cost V 1 base and J 7 bases, with 13 bases left between them. This CDR3 spans 14 amino acids. This CDR3 is CASSLRYRGSEAFF. The CDR3 DNA reads TGTGCCAGCAGCTTAAGGTATCGTGGCAGTGAAGCTTTCTTT. The whole variable domain, filled in from reference TRBV7-3 and TRBJ1-1, reads GAGVSQTPSNKVTEKGKYVELRCDPISGHTALYWYRQSLGQGPEFLIYFQGTGAADDSGLPNDRFFAVRPEGSVSTLKIQRTERGDSAVYLCASSLRYRGSEAFFGQGTRLTVV.

The rearrangement uses TRBV28 and TRBJ2-7; 12 bases are shared with TRBD2. The CDR3 is made up of 16 amino acids. Looked up from germline, CDR1 is MDHEN and CDR2 is SYDVKM. Losses at the gene ends were 8 bases for V and 0 bases for J; bases not matched to a gene: 8. As DNA, the CDR3 is TGTGCCAGCCTAGCGGGAGGGCGTTTAGGCTCCTACGAGCAGTACTTC. Amino acid sequence: CASLAGGRLGSYEQYF.

The chain links TRBV4-1 to TRBJ1-2, with D possibly TRBD1 on 6 matching bases. The CDR3 is made up of 16 amino acids. Germline V CDR1 and CDR2: MGHRA, YSYEKL. Trimming left V 2 bases short and J 2 bases short, with 15 bases between. The CDR3, as DNA: TGCGCCAGCAGCCAAATCAACAGGGTTATAAACTATGGCTACACCTTC. Its translation is CASSQINRVINYGYTF.

The chain combines TRBV10-3 with TRBJ1-1; 10 bases align to TRBD1. Per germline, CDR1 ENHRY and CDR2 SYGVKD. With 2 bases clipped from V and 2 bases from J, the junction kept 8 bases outside the gene matches. This CDR3 region has 17 residues. CDR3 amino acids: CAISERPGQGPNTEAFF. The DNA of the CDR3 is TGTGCCATCAGTGAGCGACCGGGACAGGGGCCAAACACTGAAGCTTTCTTT.

The CDR3, as DNA: TGTGCCAGCAGGGCGGTCGCTTGGACTAGCCACACAGATACGCAGTATTTT. Residues: CASRAVAWTSHTDTQYF. This chain joins TRBV2 and TRBJ2-3, with 8 bases identical to TRBD2. This CDR3 is 17 amino acids long. V was pared by 6 bases and J by 2 bases, with 13 bases of the junction left unmatched. From germline, CDR1 is SNHLY and CDR2 FYNNEI.

The J gene is TRBJ2-7, the V gene TRBV19, with D possibly matching TRBD1 (6 bases). The V end was cut by 1 base, the J end by 3 bases, with 10 bases between. Germline CDR1 is LNHDA and CDR2 is SQIVND (reference sequence). The CDR3 runs to 14 residues. The CDR3 DNA follows: TGTGCCAGTAGTATAGGGGGGCTGATCTACGAGCAGTACTTC. Amino acids: CASSIGGLIYEQYF.

DNA for the CDR3: TGTGCCAGTAGTGCAGGGGCAAACGAGCAGTACTTC. It translates to CASSAGANEQYF. V is TRBV19 and J is TRBJ2-7, with a weak D call TRBD1 (6 bases). Germline assignment: CDR1 LNHDA and CDR2 SQIVND (reference sequence). The CDR3 has 12 amino acids. Trimming took 5 bases from V and 5 from J, leaving 10 bases between them.

The chain combines TRBV2 with TRBJ2-6; 7 nucleotides align to TRBD1. In germline, CDR1 is SNHLY, CDR2 FYNNEI. The length of the CDR3 is 18 residues. With V trimmed by 7 bases and J by 0 bases, 12 bases remained unmatched. The CDR3 reads CASKLRDRLYSGANVLTF. The CDR3, as DNA: TGTGCCAGCAAGCTCCGGGACAGACTATACTCTGGGGCCAACGTCCTGACTTTC.

This sequence joins TRBV27 and TRBJ1-2; 7 bases are a match to TRBD1. The germline gives CDR1 MNHEY, CDR2 SMNVEV (reference sequence). This CDR3 spans 15 amino acids. The V and J ends lost 2 bases and 3 bases, in that order; junction bases with no gene match: 6. The CDR3 DNA reads as TGTGCCAGCAGTTTAGGCACCGACAGGGACTATGGCTACACCTTC. It translates to CASSLGTDRDYGYTF.

This clone has just a few counts. The J gene is TRBJ2-6, the V gene TRBV28, with 7 bases aligning to TRBD1. Per germline, CDR1 MDHEN and CDR2 SYDVKM. V gave up 6 bases and J gave up 4 bases; unmatched junction bases: 3. This CDR3 is built from 14 residues. CDR3 protein: CASREGAGANVLTF. In DNA form, the CDR3 reads TGTGCCAGCAGAGAGGGGGCGGGGGCCAACGTCCTGACTTTC.

The gene calls are TRBV27 and TRBJ1-6; 7 bases map to TRBD1. The germline V gene has CDR1 MNHEY and CDR2 SMNVEV (reference sequence). V lost 9 bases to trimming and J lost 8 bases; unmatched junction nucleotides: 10. The CDR3 has 14 residues. The DNA of the CDR3 is TGTGCCAGATGCGAGAGACAGGGTTATTCACCCCTCCACTTT. Its translation is CARCERQGYSPLHF.

This chain connects TRBV7-3 to TRBJ2-1; D gene uncertain. CDR1 SGHTA and CDR2 FQGTGA come from the germline V gene. This CDR3 spans 14 amino acids. Trimming left V 1 base short and J 9 bases short, with 13 bases between. Here the CDR3 DNA reads TGTGCCAGCAGCTTAATCGTATCTGGCGGTGAGCAGTTCTTC. Amino acid sequence: CASSLIVSGGEQFF.